This T cell receptor (beta chain) stems from a study of HIV-infected patients and healthy controls. The CDR3 loop spans 15 amino acids. In germline, CDR1 is SGHTA, CDR2 FQGNSA. Deletions cut 1 base from V and 4 bases from J, with 8 bases between. Overall study findings and caveats: Eight alpha and eight beta V genes differed significantly in mean usage between HIV-infected patients and controls. Significantly higher mean Gini indices appeared in HIV-infected repertoires, possibly reflecting oligoclonality.

Antiretroviral therapy had run roughly three months, about 14 weeks, before follow-up blood collection. Whole blood was used without fractionation, so all unsorted peripheral T cells were included. This clonotype appeared many times. As yet, its antigen is unknown. cDNA was made from approximately 500 ng RNA using alpha and beta constant primers. Alpha and beta chain libraries were made separately by chain-specific third strand synthesis with multiplexing indices. Each cDNA molecule was barcoded, and a single primer pair amplified each chain. The library had 12-nucleotide molecular identifiers formed by two random hexamers joined together. TCRdb analysed the 5' RACE reads with MiXCR anew, one entry per CDR3 protein. There are about 6,600 distinct CDR3 sequences in the sample; 7.5% to 10% occur only once, and around 20% lies in the top ten.

The receptor's source is an adult with HIV infection. Sequencing was performed on blood, taken during antiretroviral therapy. This chain uses TRBV7-2 with TRBJ1-6, with TRBD1 as a possible D gene (6 bases). CDR3 loop: CASSLGGGYNSPLHF. The CDR3 DNA reads TGTGCCAGCAGCTTAGGAGGGGGGTATAATTCACCCCTCCACTTT. Variable domain in full (rest from reference TRBV7-2 and TRBJ1-6): GAGVSQSPSNKVTEKGKDVELRCDPISGHTALYWYRQSLGQGLEFLIYFQGNSAPDKSGLPSDRFSAERTGGSVSTLTIQRTQQEDSAVYLCASSLGGGYNSPLHFGNGTRLTVT.